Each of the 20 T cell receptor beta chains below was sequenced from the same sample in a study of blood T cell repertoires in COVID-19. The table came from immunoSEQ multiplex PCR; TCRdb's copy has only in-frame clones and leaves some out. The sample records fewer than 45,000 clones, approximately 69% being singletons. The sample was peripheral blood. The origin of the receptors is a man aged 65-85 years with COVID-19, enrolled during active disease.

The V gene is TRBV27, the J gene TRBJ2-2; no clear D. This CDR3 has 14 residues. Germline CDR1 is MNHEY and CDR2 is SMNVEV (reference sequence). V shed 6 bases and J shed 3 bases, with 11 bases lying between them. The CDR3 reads CASRFRRDTGELFF. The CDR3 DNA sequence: TGTGCCAGCAGATTTAGGAGAGACACCGGGGAGCTGTTTTTT.

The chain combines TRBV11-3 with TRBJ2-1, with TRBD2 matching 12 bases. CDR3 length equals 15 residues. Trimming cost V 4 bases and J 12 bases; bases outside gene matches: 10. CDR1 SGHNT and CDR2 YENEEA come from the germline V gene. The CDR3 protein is CASSSGLAGAAVQFF. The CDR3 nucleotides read TGTGCCAGCAGCTCGGGACTAGCGGGTGCGGCAGTGCAGTTCTTC. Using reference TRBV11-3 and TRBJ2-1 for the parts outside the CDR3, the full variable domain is EAGVVQSPRYKIIEKKQPVAFWCNPISGHNTLYWYLQNLGQGPELLIRYENEEAVDDSQLPKDRFSAERLKGVDSTLKIQPAELGDSAVYLCASSSGLAGAAVQFFGPGTRLTVL.

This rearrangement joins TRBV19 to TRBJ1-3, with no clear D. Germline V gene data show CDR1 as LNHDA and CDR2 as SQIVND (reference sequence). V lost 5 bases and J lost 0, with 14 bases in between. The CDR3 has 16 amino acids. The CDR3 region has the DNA TGTGCCAGTAGTGAGACGGACTCCTACTCTGGAAACACCATATATTTT. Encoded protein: CASSETDSYSGNTIYF.

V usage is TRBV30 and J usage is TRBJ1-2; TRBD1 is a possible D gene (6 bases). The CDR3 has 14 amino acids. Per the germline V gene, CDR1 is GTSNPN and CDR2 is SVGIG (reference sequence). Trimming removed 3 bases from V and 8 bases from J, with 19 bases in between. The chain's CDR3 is CAWRWGRGMKGYTF. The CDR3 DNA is TGTGCCTGGAGGTGGGGCAGGGGAATGAAGGGCTACACCTTC.

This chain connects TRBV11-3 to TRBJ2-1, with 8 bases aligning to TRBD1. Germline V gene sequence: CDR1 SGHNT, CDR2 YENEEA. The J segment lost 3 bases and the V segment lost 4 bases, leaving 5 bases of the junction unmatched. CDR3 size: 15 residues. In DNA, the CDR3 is TGTGCCAGCAGCTCAGGACAGGGCATCTACAATGAGCAGTTCTTC. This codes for CASSSGQGIYNEQFF.

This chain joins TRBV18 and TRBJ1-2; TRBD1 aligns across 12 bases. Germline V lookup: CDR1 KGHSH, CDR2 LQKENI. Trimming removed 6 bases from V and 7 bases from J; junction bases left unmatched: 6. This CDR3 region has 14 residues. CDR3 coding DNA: TGTGCCAGCTCCCACGGGACAGGGGGCCGTGGCTACACCTTC. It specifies CASSHGTGGRGYTF.

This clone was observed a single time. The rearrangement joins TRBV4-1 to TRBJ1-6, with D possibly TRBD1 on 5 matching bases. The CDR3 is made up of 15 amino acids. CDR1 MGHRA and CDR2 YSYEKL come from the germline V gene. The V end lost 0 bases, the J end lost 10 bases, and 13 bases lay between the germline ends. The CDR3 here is CASSQERGLGSPLHF. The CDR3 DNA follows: TGCGCCAGCAGCCAAGAAAGGGGACTGGGGTCACCCCTCCACTTT.

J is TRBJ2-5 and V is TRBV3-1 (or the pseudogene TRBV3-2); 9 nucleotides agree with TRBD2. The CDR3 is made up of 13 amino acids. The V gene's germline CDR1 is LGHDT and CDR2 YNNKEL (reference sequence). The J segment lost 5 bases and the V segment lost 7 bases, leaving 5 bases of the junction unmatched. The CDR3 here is CASKPSGAETQYF. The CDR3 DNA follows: TGTGCCAGCAAACCTAGCGGGGCGGAGACCCAGTACTTC.

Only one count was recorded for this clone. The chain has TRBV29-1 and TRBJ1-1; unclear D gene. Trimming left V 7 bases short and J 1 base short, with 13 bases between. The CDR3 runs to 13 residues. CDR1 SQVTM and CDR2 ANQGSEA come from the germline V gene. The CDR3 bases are TGCAGCGCCGGGTGGGGAGAGAACACTGAAGCTTTCTTT. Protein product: CSAGWGENTEAFF. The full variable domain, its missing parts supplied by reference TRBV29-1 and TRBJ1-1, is SAVISQKPSRDICQRGTSLTIQCQVDSQVTMMFWYRQQPGQSLTLIATANQGSEATYESGFVIDKFPISRPNLTFSTLTVSNMSPEDSSIYLCSAGWGENTEAFFGQGTRLTVV.

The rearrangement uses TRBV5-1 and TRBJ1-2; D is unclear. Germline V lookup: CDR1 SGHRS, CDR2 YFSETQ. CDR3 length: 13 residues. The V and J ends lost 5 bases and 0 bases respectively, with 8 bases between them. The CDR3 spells CASRTTANYGYTF. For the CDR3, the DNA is TGCGCCAGCAGGACAACGGCTAACTATGGCTACACCTTC.

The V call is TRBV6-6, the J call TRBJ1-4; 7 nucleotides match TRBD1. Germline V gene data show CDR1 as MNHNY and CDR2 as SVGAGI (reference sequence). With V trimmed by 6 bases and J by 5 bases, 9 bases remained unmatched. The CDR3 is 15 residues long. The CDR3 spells CASRPGTALNEKLFF. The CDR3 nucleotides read TGTGCCAGCAGGCCTGGGACAGCCCTGAATGAAAAACTGTTTTTT.

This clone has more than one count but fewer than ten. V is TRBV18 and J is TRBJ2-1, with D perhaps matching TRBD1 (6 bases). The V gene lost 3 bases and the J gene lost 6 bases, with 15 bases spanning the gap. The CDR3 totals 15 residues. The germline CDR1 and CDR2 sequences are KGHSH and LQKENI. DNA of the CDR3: TGTGCCAGCTCACCCATACTGACAGGAGGCAATGAGCAGTTCTTC. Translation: CASSPILTGGNEQFF.

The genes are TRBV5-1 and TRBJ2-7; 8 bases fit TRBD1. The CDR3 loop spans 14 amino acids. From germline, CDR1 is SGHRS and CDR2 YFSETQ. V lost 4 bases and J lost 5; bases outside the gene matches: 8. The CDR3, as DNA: TGCGCCAGCAGCCCACGGGACAGGACGGACGAGCAGTACTTC. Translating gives CASSPRDRTDEQYF.

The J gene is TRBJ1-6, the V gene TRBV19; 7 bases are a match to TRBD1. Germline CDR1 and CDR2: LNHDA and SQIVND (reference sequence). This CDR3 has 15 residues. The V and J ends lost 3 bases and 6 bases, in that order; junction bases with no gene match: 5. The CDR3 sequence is CASSIPTGSNSPLHF. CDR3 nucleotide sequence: TGTGCCAGTAGTATCCCGACAGGGAGTAATTCACCCCTCCACTTT. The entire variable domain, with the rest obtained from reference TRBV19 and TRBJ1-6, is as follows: DGGITQSPKYLFRKEGQNVTLSCEQNLNHDAMYWYRQDPGQGLRLIYYSQIVNDFQKGDIAEGYSVSREKKESFPLTVTSAQKNPTAFYLCASSIPTGSNSPLHFGNGTRLTVT.

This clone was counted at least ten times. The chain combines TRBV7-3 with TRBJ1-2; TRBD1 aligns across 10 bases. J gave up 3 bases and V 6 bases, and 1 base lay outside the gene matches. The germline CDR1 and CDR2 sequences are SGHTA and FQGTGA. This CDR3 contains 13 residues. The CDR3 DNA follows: TGTGCCAGCAGTGGGACAGGGGACTATGGCTACACCTTC. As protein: CASSGTGDYGYTF.

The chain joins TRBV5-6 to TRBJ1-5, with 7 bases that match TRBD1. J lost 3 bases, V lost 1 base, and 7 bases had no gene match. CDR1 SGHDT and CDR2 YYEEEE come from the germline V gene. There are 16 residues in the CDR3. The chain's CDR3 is CASSLRGGAPNQPQHF. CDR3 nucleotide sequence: TGTGCCAGCAGCTTGCGAGGGGGCGCCCCCAATCAGCCCCAGCATTTT.

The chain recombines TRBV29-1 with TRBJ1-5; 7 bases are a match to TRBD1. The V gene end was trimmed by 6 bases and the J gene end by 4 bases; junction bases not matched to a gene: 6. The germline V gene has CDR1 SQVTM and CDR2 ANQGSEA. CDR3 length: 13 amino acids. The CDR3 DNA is TGCAGCGTCCGGACAGGTTTGAATCAGCCCCAGCATTTT. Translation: CSVRTGLNQPQHF.

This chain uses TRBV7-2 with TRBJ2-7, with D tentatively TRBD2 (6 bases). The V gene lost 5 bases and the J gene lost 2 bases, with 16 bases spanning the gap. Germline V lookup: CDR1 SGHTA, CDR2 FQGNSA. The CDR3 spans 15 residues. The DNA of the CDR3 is TGTGCCAGCAGCCAAACTAGCTTTGGAACCTACGAGCAGTACTTC. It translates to CASSQTSFGTYEQYF. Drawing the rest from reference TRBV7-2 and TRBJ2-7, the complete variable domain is GAGVSQSPSNKVTEKGKDVELRCDPISGHTALYWYRQSLGQGLEFLIYFQGNSAPDKSGLPSDRFSAERTGGSVSTLTIQRTQQEDSAVYLCASSQTSFGTYEQYFGPGTRLTVT.

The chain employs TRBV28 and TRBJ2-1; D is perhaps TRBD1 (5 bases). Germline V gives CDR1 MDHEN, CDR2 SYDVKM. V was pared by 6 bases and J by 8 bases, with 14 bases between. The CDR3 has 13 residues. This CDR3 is CASRSLGADEQFF. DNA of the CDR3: TGTGCCAGCAGGTCGTTAGGGGCGGATGAGCAGTTCTTC.

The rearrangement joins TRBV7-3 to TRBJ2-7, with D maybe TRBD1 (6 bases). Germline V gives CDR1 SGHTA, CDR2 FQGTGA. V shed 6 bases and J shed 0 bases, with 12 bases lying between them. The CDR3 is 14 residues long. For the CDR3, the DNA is TGTGCCAGCAGTCGAGGACAGCACTCCTACGAGCAGTACTTC. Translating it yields CASSRGQHSYEQYF.